The 18 T cell receptor beta chains in this list originate from one sample, sequenced in a study of graft-versus-host responses after intestinal transplantation. Intraepithelial and lamina propria lymphocytes were freed from processed graft tissue. Repertoires were generated with immunoSEQ multiplex PCR, while TCRdb's copy carries only in-frame clones and drops some. The sample lists 14,000 to 15,000 clones, around three fifths seen once, with roughly 13% in the top ten. Source: ileum tissue, taken 524 days after transplant. The source is a human patient who received an intestinal transplant, so some T cells may come from the graft donor.

This sequence joins TRBV5-1 and TRBJ2-7; D gene ambiguous. Germline V CDR1 and CDR2: SGHRS, YFSETQ. The V and J ends lost 0 bases and 5 bases respectively, with 12 bases between them. This CDR3 comprises 14 residues. This CDR3 reads CASSLVSTDDEQYF. The CDR3 DNA reads as TGCGCCAGCAGCTTGGTCTCTACTGATGACGAGCAGTACTTC.

There are a few counts of this clone. The J gene is TRBJ2-1, the V gene TRBV6-1, with 11 bases identical to TRBD1. In germline, CDR1 is MNHNS, CDR2 SASEGT. The CDR3 has 13 residues. Unmatched junction bases numbered 5, after V lost 11 bases and J lost 5 bases. DNA for the CDR3: TGTGCCTTATGGGGACAGGGGGACAATGAGCAGTTCTTC. Its protein is CALWGQGDNEQFF.

The rearrangement joins TRBV4-3 to TRBJ2-7; 10 positions agree with TRBD2. J lost 2 bases, V lost 0 bases, and 4 bases had no gene match. From germline, CDR1 is LGHNA and CDR2 YSLEER. This CDR3 region has 16 residues. The CDR3 sequence: CASSQDASGGPYEQYF. Written as DNA, the CDR3 is TGCGCCAGCAGCCAAGATGCTAGCGGGGGCCCCTACGAGCAGTACTTC.

This chain links TRBV5-1 with TRBJ1-4; maybe TRBD1 (6 bases). The CDR3 is 14 residues long. Germline CDR1 SGHRS, CDR2 YFSETQ. Trimming left V 4 bases short and J 1 base short, with 8 bases between. The CDR3 loop reads CASSRRGTNEKLFF. The CDR3 nucleotides read TGCGCCAGCAGCCGCAGGGGAACTAATGAAAAACTGTTTTTT.

This chain uses TRBV9 with TRBJ1-6; a possible D gene is TRBD1 (5 bases). Trimming shortened V by 7 bases and J by 9 bases, and 14 bases separated the two germline ends. The CDR3 contains 13 residues. Per germline, CDR1 SGDLS and CDR2 YYNGEE. CDR3 nucleotides: TGTGCCAGCCAGGGAGGGGTGGGTTCACCCCTCCACTTT. Residues: CASQGGVGSPLHF.

The chain joins TRBV7-6 to TRBJ2-7, with D possibly matching TRBD1 (6 bases). Trimming pared 1 base from V and 3 bases from J, leaving 13 bases between. The CDR3 spans 15 residues. The germline V gene encodes CDR1 SGHVS and CDR2 FNYEAQ. The CDR3 bases are TGTGCCAGCAGCTTAGACCGGCAGGGGCTCTACGAGCAGTACTTC. Its protein product is CASSLDRQGLYEQYF. Using reference TRBV7-6 and TRBJ2-7 for the parts outside the CDR3, the full variable domain is GAGVSQSPRYKVTKRGQDVALRCDPISGHVSLYWYRQALGQGPEFLTYFNYEAQQDKSGLPNDRFSAERPEGSISTLTIQRTEQRDSAMYRCASSLDRQGLYEQYFGPGTRLTVT.

The V and J genes are TRBV5-8 and TRBJ1-1, with TRBD1 as a possible D gene (6 bases). The V gene's germline CDR1 is SGHTS and CDR2 YDEGEE. The length of the CDR3 is 13 residues. V was clipped by 2 bases and J by 3 bases, with 8 bases between them. CDR3 sequence: CASSLSGDTEAFF. In DNA form, the CDR3 reads TGTGCCAGCAGCTTATCAGGGGACACTGAAGCTTTCTTT.

V is TRBV5-6 and J is TRBJ2-4, with 7 nucleotides matching TRBD1. This CDR3 is built from 17 residues. With 1 base clipped from V and 3 bases from J, the junction kept 10 bases outside the gene matches. Germline loops: CDR1 SGHDT, CDR2 YYEEEE. The CDR3 spells CASSLRPTGTDKNIQYF. CDR3 DNA: TGTGCCAGCAGCTTGCGGCCCACCGGGACAGACAAAAACATTCAGTACTTC.

Sample share makes this clone medium-sized. The chain has TRBV4-3 and TRBJ1-2; no firm D call. Germline V lookup: CDR1 LGHNA, CDR2 YSLEER. CDR3 length: 16 residues. Trimming shortened V by 3 bases and J by 5 bases, and 19 bases separated the two germline ends. The CDR3 reads CASSHMTAGGIYGYTF. In nucleotides, the CDR3 is TGCGCCAGCAGCCATATGACGGCAGGAGGGATATATGGCTACACCTTC.

The genes are TRBV6-1 and TRBJ2-5; 11 bases are a match to TRBD2. The germline V gene has CDR1 MNHNS and CDR2 SASEGT. This CDR3 has 17 amino acids. J lost 1 base, V lost 3 bases, and 7 bases had no gene match. The CDR3 DNA sequence: TGTGCCAGCAGTGACTTCTTAGCGGGGGGGCGCCAAGAGACCCAGTACTTC. This codes for CASSDFLAGGRQETQYF.

This sequence joins TRBV18 and TRBJ1-2; tentative D call: TRBD1 (6 bases). V lost 3 bases and J lost 2, with 7 bases in between. The germline gives CDR1 KGHSH, CDR2 LQKENI. There are 13 residues in the CDR3. The CDR3 loop is CASSPGANYGYTF. The CDR3 DNA reads as TGTGCCAGCTCACCGGGGGCCAACTATGGCTACACCTTC.

The chain couples TRBV30 to TRBJ1-3; no clear D gene. CDR1 is GTSNPN and CDR2 is SVGIG in the germline V gene (reference sequence). The CDR3 length is 15 residues. V was pared by 2 bases and J by 0 bases, with 11 bases between. The CDR3 sequence is CAWSTRGRSGNTIYF. The CDR3 bases are TGTGCCTGGAGTACCCGGGGTCGCTCTGGAAACACCATATATTTT.

The chain combines TRBV15 with TRBJ1-6; no reliable D call. Trimming pared 0 bases from V and 6 bases from J, leaving 9 bases between. The CDR3 has 15 residues. The V gene's germline CDR1 is LNHNV and CDR2 YYDKDF (reference sequence). The CDR3 sequence is CATSRDPPGNSPLHF. In DNA form, the CDR3 reads TGTGCCACCAGCAGAGATCCCCCCGGTAATTCACCCCTCCACTTT.

This clone is categorized as medium-sized. The J gene is TRBJ1-6, the V gene TRBV19, with TRBD1 matching over 7 bases. From germline, CDR1 is LNHDA and CDR2 SQIVND (reference sequence). The CDR3 runs to 18 residues. V trimming: 5 bases; J trimming: 0 bases; junction bases outside the gene matches: 10. Here the CDR3 DNA reads TGTGCCAGTAGTTCCGGGACAGTTGGAGGCTCCTATAATTCACCCCTCCACTTT. Translated: CASSSGTVGGSYNSPLHF.

This chain links TRBV27 with TRBJ1-4, with D unresolved. In germline, CDR1 is MNHEY, CDR2 SMNVEV (reference sequence). Between the trimmed V and J ends, which lost 3 bases and 4 bases, there was a span of 12 bases. The CDR3 runs 15 residues. The CDR3, as DNA: TGTGCCAGCAGTTTGATGTTTTCAGATAATGAAAAACTGTTTTTT. Its translation: CASSLMFSDNEKLFF.

The rearrangement uses TRBV18 and TRBJ1-3; D not resolved. Between the trimmed V and J ends, which lost 2 bases and 0 bases, there was a span of 5 bases. This CDR3 has 14 amino acids. Germline V lookup: CDR1 KGHSH, CDR2 LQKENI. The CDR3 sequence is CASSPKSSGNTIYF. The DNA for the CDR3 is TGTGCCAGCTCACCAAAGAGCTCTGGAAACACCATATATTTT.

This sequence joins TRBV10-1 and TRBJ1-5, with 10 bases matching TRBD1. This CDR3 has 16 amino acids. Germline CDR1 WNHNN, CDR2 SYGVQD (reference sequence). J lost 4 bases, V lost 6 bases, and 9 bases had no gene match. The CDR3 is CASRGPGQGTNQPQHF. CDR3 coding DNA: TGCGCCAGCAGGGGGCCGGGACAGGGGACGAATCAGCCCCAGCATTTT.

The V call is TRBV30, the J call TRBJ2-5, with D perhaps matching TRBD2 (7 bases). CDR1 and CDR2 from the germline V gene are GTSNPN and SVGIG (reference sequence). The CDR3 covers 14 residues. V lost 5 bases to trimming and J lost 5 bases, with 18 bases between them. CDR3 DNA: TGTGCCTGGGGGCTAGGGGGGGACGGGGAGACCCAGTACTTC. Encoded protein: CAWGLGGDGETQYF.